This T cell receptor (beta chain) appears in the sequencing data of a study of T cells in Graves' hyperthyroidism and ophthalmopathy. The CDR3 runs 11 residues. Germline lookup yields CDR1 SGHVS and CDR2 FNYEAQ. Trimming cost V 5 bases and J 12 bases, with 11 bases left between them. RNA transcripts served as the template for amplifying TCR beta CDR3 regions. RT-PCR in the first round (using the HTBI primer set) targeted the TCR CDR3. TCRdb re-derived calls from the multiplex PCR reads in MiXCR, one entry per CDR3 protein. The sample yields under 700,000 distinct CDR3 sequences, around 42% seen once. The gene calls are TRBV7-6 and TRBJ2-1; D is possibly TRBD2 (5 bases). This clonotype was obtained from a woman between 18 and 30 years old with Graves' hyperthyroidism. Specimen: peripheral blood or thyroid tissue (not recorded which). The CDR3 DNA reads as TGTGCCAGCAGCCCAGGACTGTGGCAGTTCTTC. This translates into CASSPGLWQFF.